This T cell receptor beta chain was documented in a study of T cell repertoires in cytomegalovirus infection. This clonotype came up many times. V lost 5 bases, J lost 7 bases, and 8 bases stayed unmatched. CDR3 length: 13 amino acids. CDR1 and CDR2 from the germline V gene are SGHTA and FQGNSA. Via MiXCR, TCRdb re-called the reads, giving one row per CDR3 protein. Among around 230,000 distinct CDR3 sequences listed, 6% to 8% were seen once. V and J are TRBV7-2 and TRBJ2-7; 7 nucleotides line up with TRBD1. Input material: PBMCs. This clonotype was sampled from a human donor in good health (CMV status not recorded). Some clones in this sample may be carry-over from other donors' samples. CDR3 region: CASSLQGLGEQYF. The CDR3, as DNA: TGTGCCAGCAGCCTACAGGGGTTGGGGGAGCAGTACTTC.